This T cell receptor beta chain came from a study of shared clonotypes between healthy human individuals (dated by TCRdb to the early 2020s). Study-level background: A few men and a couple of women, aged 18 to 49 years, made up the cohort. For each donor, three plates each were used for CD4 naive and CD4 memory, two plates were used for CD8 naive, and one plate was used for CD8 memory. To estimate repertoire size and how much clonotype sharing occurs between individuals, the study deeply sequenced the blood TCR repertoires of five or six healthy adults. To increase sequencing depth and limit assay-specific biases, TCR repertoire library preparation and sequencing were carried out by different laboratories using diverse techniques. Leukapheresis yielded between about 0.85 and 9.5 billion PBMCs per donor.

Healthy HIV-negative adults with no recently reported acute infections or vaccinations were included as donors. Every donor was a Caucasian adult residing in Nashville, Tennessee, USA. CD4+ T cells were enriched by magnetic negative selection, after which naive cells were positively selected on CD45RA and the negative fraction was taken as the memory subset. Blood was obtained by leukapheresis, after which PBMCs were separated by Ficoll-Histopaque density gradient centrifugation and cryopreserved in liquid nitrogen vapor phase. Purity and quantity of every magnetically sorted T cell population were checked by analytical flow cytometry. Genomic DNA was isolated from each sorted fraction and quantified by UV absorbance on a Nanodrop 2000c. From the cysteine through the phenylalanine, the CDR3 covers 21 amino acids. Kept here is only the CDR3 DNA, which spans 63 bases and is read in frame from base 1. V has 8 bases trimmed and J has 3 bases trimmed; junction bases matching no gene number 30. The germline V gene encodes CDR1 PRHDT and CDR2 FYEKMQ (reference sequence).

Points the paper makes about the study in general: Rarefaction of sorted-subset datasets indicated incomplete sequencing despite the large sequencing depth. Sampling was restricted to blood, and TCR repertoires in tissue are likely to differ from TCR repertoires in blood. The genetic and exposure-history diversity represented was limited by the small number of donors. Higher generation probabilities were observed for clonotypes shared by all four sorted-subset donors than for non-shared clonotypes. Pairwise subsampling led to the expectation that sequencing depth would affect the degree of clonotype sharing among donors. Naive subsets generally had larger estimated clonotype richness than memory subsets did. Around 5% of naive CD4, 3.5% of naive CD8, roughly 2.4% of memory CD4, and 0.35% to 0.5% of memory CD8 clonotypes were shared across four donors.

Using the deep immunoSEQ assay, multiplex PCR amplified TCR CDR3 regions from genomic DNA. Genomic DNA extracted from each cell subset was distributed evenly over all wells of several immunoSEQ 96-well plates, and each plate served as one replicate. For sorted subsets, roughly 200 ng of genomic DNA, equivalent to around 30,000 T cell genomes, went into each replicate PCR. The purified libraries were quantified using a Qubit 3.0 fluorometer, sized with a Bioanalyzer 2100, and then quantified again using the KAPA Library Quantification kit. A separate single-read 150-cycle Illumina NextSeq 550 flow cell was used to sequence each immunoSEQ 96-well plate. Turning to the authors' computational methods: The immunoSEQ output contained only junctional sequences without quality scores, so filtering could not match that applied to full-length reads. To assign V/J genes and CDR3, sequences were annotated using PyIR, a Python wrapper for IgBLAST v1.9, with IMGT germline references. Reads with weak V/J assignments (E-value above 1e-6), missing CDR3, stop codons, out-of-frame junctions, or ambiguous translated residues were removed. V3J clonotypes were defined by identical inferred V gene, J gene, and CDR3 amino acid sequence. Percentage overlap between repertoires was computed as shared unique clonotypes divided by the size of the smaller repertoire. Repertoire richness was assessed with RTK rarefaction, the Chao1 estimator, and Recon v2.1 estimates of unobserved clonotypes. OLGA was used to compute generation probabilities for all TCRbeta clonotypes that the gDNA method yielded from a few donors. Sourced from immuneACCESS, this table was stored by TCRdb with only in-frame sequences that have V and J called. A share of the clones is absent; for the studies checked, an unresolved V gene accounts for under half, and the remainder has no known explanation. D and trimming were read from the DNA, whereas the V and J calls and clone size are those reported in that table. Recorded for this sample are 300,000 or so clones; roughly 70% of them occurred a single time. Jointly, the top ten make up 10% of the sample.

Concerning this clone itself: What antigen it recognizes has not been identified. Per-base qualities were not stored, and no clone one base away is much larger.

This clonotype originated in a young man in good health. The sample taken for sequencing was memory CD4+ T cells sorted from blood. The cell subset or site label here, explained by the study, means: CD45RA-negative fraction. This sequence uses TRBV13 and TRBJ2-7, and TRBD2 aligns with 8 junction nucleotides. The CDR3 loop reads CASAEGPGARDLRAGVYEQYF. The DNA reads as follows: TGTGCCAGCGCAGAGGGCCCGGGGGCCCGGGACCTCCGAGCGGGAGTCTACGAGCAGTACTTC.